Below, 2 T cell receptor beta chains from the same sample are listed, as sequenced in a study of blood T cell repertoires in COVID-19. Generated by immunoSEQ multiplex PCR, the TCRdb table keeps only in-frame clones and is missing some. The table has approximately 290,000 clones, 90% to 95% seen once; the top ten hold around 2%. The source material was peripheral blood. All receptors come from a woman aged 25 to 39 with COVID-19, enrolled during active disease.

V is TRBV19 and J is TRBJ2-7, with D possibly matching TRBD1 (5 bases). V was cut by 0 bases and J by 0 bases, with 6 bases left in between. The CDR3 loop spans 14 amino acids. Germline CDR1 reads LNHDA; CDR2 reads SQIVND (reference sequence). CDR3 DNA: TGTGCCAGTAGTATAGATGACAGCTCCTACGAGCAGTACTTC. This translates into CASSIDDSSYEQYF.

This chain links TRBV24-1 with TRBJ2-5; TRBD1 might be the D (5 bases). The CDR3 covers 16 residues. V shed 0 bases and J shed 2 bases, with 12 bases lying between them. Germline CDR1 reads KGHDR; CDR2 reads SFDVKD. The chain's CDR3 is CATSDLHRTGQETQYF. For the CDR3, the DNA is TGTGCCACCAGTGATTTGCATCGAACAGGACAAGAGACCCAGTACTTC.